The clone carrying this T cell receptor (beta chain) appeared a single time. The source of the sample is a study of technical replicates of blood from a handful of donors. This table comes from immunoSEQ multiplex PCR, and its TCRdb copy is limited to in-frame clones, with some not included. The sample lists approximately 49,000 clones; 92% were seen once. Trimming shortened V by 4 bases and J by 8 bases, and 8 bases separated the two germline ends. Per the germline V gene, CDR1 is SQVTM and CDR2 is ANQGSEA. This CDR3 region has 11 residues. The sequence was collected from a human donor in good health. Some clones in this sample may be carry-over from other donors' samples. This sequence joins TRBV29-1 and TRBJ1-4; the D is unclear. Sequencing was performed on PBMCs. This chain's CDR3 is CSVGETEKLFF. CDR3 nucleotides: TGCAGCGTTGGGGAGACCGAAAAACTGTTTTTT.